This record concerns one TCR beta chain sequence. Its antigen is unknown. The CDR3 length is 12 residues. Germline lookup yields CDR1 SGHVS and CDR2 FNYEAQ. The V gene lost 4 bases and the J gene lost 12 bases, with 13 bases spanning the gap. These data are taken from a study of cytomegalovirus exposure and HLA in healthy donors. Study-wide points: Another analysis was done later, and it associated approximately 17,000 TCR beta sequences with HLA alleles at 0.05 false discovery rate. In a later analysis, HLA-C alleles had the fewest associated TCRs, DRB1 alleles the most. Rarity marked most TCR sequences, yet some public TCRs occurred in many donors. Analysis was carried out at a later point, and it linked a missense DCLRE1C variant to TCR beta V- and J-gene trimming.

60 Vbeta and 13 Jbeta primers were used in PCR. Data came from immunoSEQ multiplex PCR; TCRdb stores just in-frame clones and leaves some out. Among 150,000 to 200,000 clones listed, roughly 84% were seen once. The TCR was taken from a woman in her forties or fifties in good health and CMV-seropositive. The sequenced material came from PBMCs. J is TRBJ2-1 and V is TRBV7-6; D is possibly TRBD1 (5 bases). The CDR3 DNA reads as TGTGCCAGCAGCTCCGCTCAGGGAAGGCAGTTCTTC. This encodes CASSSAQGRQFF.